One sample yielded the 16 T cell receptor beta chains listed below, sequenced in a study of Ad26.COV2.S vaccination and SARS-CoV-2 variants. TCRdb keeps only in-frame clones here, not all; method: immunoSEQ multiplex PCR. This table holds some 450,000 clones, less than 95% found once. Treatment reported: 19 received Ad26.COV2.S at low or high dose, single or two shots; 5 received placebo; per-sample allocation not given. Each sample was drawn 63 days after the first injection (of vaccine or placebo). Sequencing was performed on peripheral blood, taken in a trial of Ad26.COV2.S vaccine versus placebo. Every receptor here comes from a person aged 18 to 65 who received the Ad26.COV2.S COVID-19 vaccine or a placebo.

This clone showed up just once. The V gene is TRBV28, the J gene TRBJ1-2; D remains ambiguous. Trimming shortened V by 6 bases and J by 2 bases, and 10 bases separated the two germline ends. This CDR3 contains 13 residues. Germline V lookup: CDR1 MDHEN, CDR2 SYDVKM. CDR3 residues: CASREQPNYGYTF. CDR3 nucleotide sequence: TGTGCCAGCAGGGAGCAGCCCAACTATGGCTACACCTTC.

The chain couples TRBV13 to TRBJ2-7, with 7 positions matching TRBD2. The length of the CDR3 is 15 residues. Germline CDR1 is PRHDT and CDR2 is FYEKMQ (reference sequence). Trimming cost V 0 bases and J 2 bases; bases outside gene matches: 4. CDR3 region: CASSLGGGSPYEQYF. CDR3 DNA: TGTGCCAGCAGCTTAGGCGGGGGGTCCCCCTACGAGCAGTACTTC.

The table lists this clone with a count of one. The V and J genes are TRBV10-3 and TRBJ2-7; the D gene could be TRBD1 or TRBD2 (7 bases each). Germline V gene lookup returns CDR1 ENHRY and CDR2 SYGVKD. This CDR3 is 16 amino acids long. V was shortened by 11 bases and J by 0 bases, with 23 bases between the two germline ends. CDR3 protein: CASQGEGADTSYEQYF. In nucleotides, the CDR3 is TGTGCCTCCCAGGGGGAGGGAGCGGACACCTCCTACGAGCAGTACTTC.

V gene TRBV29-1 combines with J gene TRBJ2-1, with 9 bases matching TRBD2. With 3 bases clipped from V and 15 bases from J, the junction kept 6 bases outside the gene matches. The CDR3 runs to 11 residues. The germline CDR1 and CDR2 sequences are SQVTM and ANQGSEA. The chain's CDR3 is CSVDRREGPFF. The CDR3 nucleotides are TGCAGCGTTGATCGGCGGGAGGGGCCGTTCTTC.

V gene TRBV7-8 combines with J gene TRBJ2-1, with D possibly called TRBD1 or TRBD2 (5 bases each). V gave up 5 bases and J gave up 4 bases, with 12 bases separating them. The CDR3 has 14 residues. Germline CDR1 reads SGHVS; CDR2 reads FQNEAQ. The CDR3 region is CASSNSRGYNEQFF. The CDR3 nucleotides read TGTGCCAGCAGCAACTCGAGGGGTTACAATGAGCAGTTCTTC.

This clone has only one observation. V usage is TRBV6-2 or TRBV6-3 and J usage is TRBJ1-5, with 7 bases matching TRBD1. V dropped 4 bases and J dropped 4; count of bases not matched to a gene: 7. Germline loops: CDR1 MNHEY, CDR2 SVGEGT. This CDR3 has 15 amino acids. For the CDR3, the DNA is TGTGCCAGCAGTTGGCGGGACAGTTCAAATCAGCCCCAGCATTTT. This translates into CASSWRDSSNQPQHF.

There are many counts of this clone. This sequence joins TRBV27 and TRBJ2-5; 7 bases match TRBD2. Germline V gives CDR1 MNHEY, CDR2 SMNVEV (reference sequence). Trimming cost V 4 bases and J 5 bases; bases outside gene matches: 13. The CDR3 is 16 residues long. CDR3 protein: CASSSGGGPSSETQYF. CDR3 nucleotide sequence: TGTGCCAGCAGTTCGGGGGGAGGGCCATCCTCGGAGACCCAGTACTTC.

The V call is TRBV7-3, the J call TRBJ2-1; D may be TRBD2 (5 bases). Germline CDR1 is SGHTA and CDR2 is FQGTGA. V lost 2 bases to trimming and J lost 5 bases, with 13 bases between them. This CDR3 region has 15 residues. DNA of the CDR3: TGTGCCAGCAGCTTAGGCGGGCCTCTGGACAATGAGCAGTTCTTC. It codes for CASSLGGPLDNEQFF.

The V gene is TRBV6-2 or TRBV6-3, the J gene TRBJ1-3, with D unclear. Germline V CDR1 and CDR2: MNHEY, SVGEGT. CDR3 size: 14 residues. Trimming removed 5 bases at V and 0 bases at J, with 8 bases between. Written as DNA, the CDR3 is TGTGCCAGCAGTACCGGCTTCTCTGGAAACACCATATATTTT. Translation gives CASSTGFSGNTIYF.

The chain employs TRBV6-5 and TRBJ1-2; D is possibly TRBD1 (6 bases). The germline V gene has CDR1 MNHEY and CDR2 SVGAGI. V shed 7 bases and J shed 4 bases, with 16 bases lying between them. There are 14 residues in the CDR3. CDR3 protein: CASNGKDRSYGYTF. CDR3 nucleotides: TGTGCCAGCAATGGGAAGGACAGAAGCTATGGCTACACCTTC.

The genes are TRBV24-1 and TRBJ2-2, with D possibly matching TRBD1 (7 bases). This CDR3 comprises 16 residues. V shed 3 bases and J shed 4 bases, with 14 bases lying between them. Germline values: CDR1 KGHDR, CDR2 SFDVKD. The CDR3 nucleotides read TGTGCCACCAGTGATGCTCGCAGGGGGGCCACCGGGGAGCTGTTTTTT. Translation gives CATSDARRGATGELFF.

The genes are TRBV19 and TRBJ2-1; tentatively, D is TRBD1 or TRBD2 (7 bases each). Germline loops: CDR1 LNHDA, CDR2 SQIVND (reference sequence). Trimming shortened V by 4 bases and J by 2 bases, and 15 bases separated the two germline ends. The CDR3 spans 16 residues. The CDR3 coding sequence is TGTGCCAGTAGTAAGGGGGCGGGAGAGACCTACAATGAGCAGTTCTTC. Its translation is CASSKGAGETYNEQFF.

The rearrangement uses TRBV5-4 and TRBJ2-1; 8 bases agree with TRBD1. This CDR3 is 14 amino acids long. Trimming at V came to 3 bases and at J to 7 bases, leaving 6 bases not matched to a gene. CDR1 is SGHNT, CDR2 YYREEE, per germline (reference sequence). The CDR3 DNA follows: TGTGCCAGCAGCTCGTGGACAGGGCTGAATGAGCAGTTCTTC. Translating it yields CASSSWTGLNEQFF.

A note on this clone: Other nucleotide sequences from this sample produce the same CDR3. The V gene is TRBV6-5, the J gene TRBJ2-1; D possibly matches TRBD1 or TRBD2 (5 bases each). CDR3 length equals 11 residues. The V gene's germline CDR1 is MNHEY and CDR2 SVGAGI. Deletions cut 8 bases from V and 7 bases from J, with 9 bases between. In DNA form, the CDR3 reads TGTGCCAGCGGGGGTGGGAATGAGCAGTTCTTC. Translating gives CASGGGNEQFF.

This chain connects TRBV28 to TRBJ2-1; no definite D call. Per germline, CDR1 MDHEN and CDR2 SYDVKM. The CDR3 sequence is 13 residues long. Trimming removed 2 bases from V and 8 bases from J, with 10 bases in between. The CDR3 sequence: CASSLGGSDEQFF. In nucleotides, the CDR3 is TGTGCCAGCAGTTTAGGTGGGTCCGATGAGCAGTTCTTC.

V is TRBV7-6 and J is TRBJ2-7; D not resolved. Trimming stripped 1 base from V and 0 bases from J, with 13 bases between. The CDR3 totals 16 residues. Germline assignment: CDR1 SGHVS and CDR2 FNYEAQ. Here the CDR3 reads CASSLGAGAYSYEQYF. For the CDR3, the DNA is TGTGCCAGCAGCTTAGGGGCCGGCGCGTACTCCTACGAGCAGTACTTC. Drawing the rest from reference TRBV7-6 and TRBJ2-7, the complete variable domain is GAGVSQSPRYKVTKRGQDVALRCDPISGHVSLYWYRQALGQGPEFLTYFNYEAQQDKSGLPNDRFSAERPEGSISTLTIQRTEQRDSAMYRCASSLGAGAYSYEQYFGPGTRLTVT.